Many counts were recorded for the clone carrying this T cell receptor (beta chain). Its specificity is unknown. The DNA ends 3 residues before the CDR3 does, and the rest of the CDR3 is filled in from the germline J gene. CVID and control samples used equivalent genomic DNA input. The protocol was immunoSEQ multiplex PCR, while the TCRdb copy is restricted to in-frame clones and leaves out a portion. The sample has tens of thousands of clones, none seen only once; the top ten hold approximately 5.5%. Donors gave roughly 5 to 8 ml heparinized peripheral whole blood. The CDR3 length is 15 residues. CDR1 and CDR2 from the germline V gene are SGHDT and YYEEEE. V gave up 1 base and J gave up 5 bases, with 15 bases separating them. This sample is part of a study of T cell clonality in common variable immunodeficiency. Study findings and constraints: Compared with controls, CVID subjects had fewer shared TCRbeta clones. Compared with healthy controls, CVID subjects showed increased TCRbeta clonality, mostly in about a third.

The chain recombines TRBV5-6 with TRBJ2-5, with D possibly being TRBD2 (5 bases). Material for sequencing was peripheral blood mononuclear cells. The receptor was isolated from a person aged 18 to 75 in good health. The CDR3 loop is CASSLYLGVPETQYF. The covered CDR3 bases are TGTGCCAGCAGCTTGTATCTCGGGGTTCCTGAGACC. Full variable domain (missing parts from reference TRBV5-6 and TRBJ2-5): DAGVTQSPTHLIKTRGQQVTLRCSPKSGHDTVSWYQQALGQGPQFIFQYYEEEERQRGNFPDRFSGHQFPNYSSELNVNALLLGDSALYLCASSLYLGVPETQYFGPGTRLLVL.